These T cell receptor beta chains were read from a single sample in a study of cytomegalovirus exposure and HLA in healthy donors. TCRdb's copy holds only in-frame clones and misses some; the assay was immunoSEQ multiplex PCR. The top ten hold approximately 1.4% of the sample, which has about 150,000 clones, approximately 77% seen once. Input material: PBMCs. All receptors derive from a woman aged 40 to 55 in good health and CMV-seronegative. CDR3s leave out the opening cysteine and the closing phenylalanine or tryptophan. The order of the fields is J gene, V gene, CDR3 protein.

J gene: TRBJ2-3
V gene: TRBV7-9
CDR3 protein: ASRAEGQQSTDTQY

J gene: TRBJ2-7
V gene: TRBV6-6
CDR3 protein: ASSFRLAGTGEQY

J gene: TRBJ1-1
V gene: TRBV5-1
CDR3 protein: ASSKQGALWTEAF

J gene: TRBJ1-3
V gene: TRBV6-5
CDR3 protein: ASSYSIAASGNTIY

J gene: TRBJ1-2
V gene: TRBV4-3
CDR3 protein: ASSQLGGVGNYGYT

J gene: TRBJ1-1
V gene: TRBV28
CDR3 protein: ASSFLRGRNTEAF

J gene: TRBJ2-2
V gene: TRBV7-3
CDR3 protein: ASSLEKGDTGELF

J gene: TRBJ2-7
V gene: TRBV15
CDR3 protein: ATSRDPGGYEQY

J gene: TRBJ1-2
V gene: TRBV4-1
CDR3 protein: ASSQNEGQPYGYT

J gene: TRBJ2-1
V gene: TRBV6-1
CDR3 protein: ASSETPYNEQF

J gene: TRBJ1-1
V gene: TRBV27
CDR3 protein: ASSLQMNTEAF

J gene: TRBJ2-7
V gene: TRBV29-1
CDR3 protein: SVNGQGGSYEQY

J gene: TRBJ1-5
V gene: TRBV9
CDR3 protein: ASGGSGSSNQPQH

J gene: TRBJ2-3
V gene: TRBV7-6
CDR3 protein: ASSLPVAGTTDTQY

J gene: TRBJ2-7
V gene: TRBV29-1
CDR3 protein: SVTRDSYYEQY

J gene: TRBJ1-2
V gene: TRBV9
CDR3 protein: ASSLQGAGDYGYT

J gene: TRBJ1-4
V gene: TRBV29-1
CDR3 protein: SVLNEKLF

J gene: TRBJ2-7
V gene: TRBV19
CDR3 protein: ASSSTGGVSSYEQY

J gene: TRBJ2-2
V gene: TRBV28
CDR3 protein: ASRRYGTSLHGELF

J gene: TRBJ2-7
V gene: TRBV7-8
CDR3 protein: ASSKGQGKISYEQY

J gene: TRBJ1-1
V gene: TRBV5-1
CDR3 protein: ASSFRQGRGRTEAF

J gene: TRBJ2-5
V gene: TRBV7-2
CDR3 protein: ASSLQETQY

J gene: TRBJ2-7
V gene: TRBV9
CDR3 protein: ASSVAGDSSPYEQY

J gene: TRBJ2-3
V gene: TRBV29-1
CDR3 protein: SVVGGGHTDTQY

J gene: TRBJ1-1
V gene: TRBV6-1
CDR3 protein: ASSVKAGGMNTEAF

J gene: TRBJ1-2
V gene: TRBV6-6
CDR3 protein: ASSYSTRENGYT

J gene: TRBJ2-1
V gene: TRBV19
CDR3 protein: ASSTSERGGLNEQF

J gene: TRBJ2-1
V gene: TRBV5-1
CDR3 protein: ASSLGGSSYNEQF

J gene: TRBJ1-2
V gene: TRBV6-5
CDR3 protein: ASTTTGGERGYT

J gene: TRBJ2-5
V gene: TRBV27
CDR3 protein: ASSRTLTGAETQY